The 5 T cell receptor beta chains below come from one sample, sequenced in a study of T-cell reconstitution after alpha-beta-depleted transplantation in children. Unique molecular identifiers were used to barcode this TCRbeta library. TCRdb recomputed calls from the PCR reads with MiXCR, one row per CDR3 protein. The sample contains fewer than 700,000 distinct CDR3 sequences, 13% of which appear only once. The sequencing used PBMCs, mostly from graft donor cells, collected 360 days after TCRalphabeta/CD19-depleted stem cell transplant. These receptors were obtained from a male patient younger than 18 who had a stem cell transplant for acute myeloid leukemia, so the T cells may come from the graft donor.

The sample holds a few counts of this clonotype. The gene calls are TRBV4-2 and TRBJ2-1, with D tentatively TRBD2 (6 bases). This CDR3 region has 18 residues. The V gene's germline CDR1 is LGHNA and CDR2 YNFKEQ. The germline V and J ends were trimmed by 0 bases and 0 bases, with 15 bases remaining between them. This CDR3 is CASSQEAPSAGSYNEQFF. In DNA, the CDR3 is TGTGCCAGCAGCCAAGAAGCCCCTAGCGCCGGCTCCTACAATGAGCAGTTCTTC.

This chain uses TRBV28 with TRBJ2-2; 14 nucleotides match TRBD2. CDR3 length equals 18 residues. Looked up from germline, CDR1 is MDHEN and CDR2 is SYDVKM. Trimming cost V 3 bases and J 7 bases; bases outside gene matches: 10. The DNA of the CDR3 is TGTGCCAGCAGTTTCGCCGGGACTAGCGGGAGTATCGGCGGGGAGCTGTTTTTT. Amino acids: CASSFAGTSGSIGGELFF.

This clonotype turned up a few times. The chain links TRBV12-3 or TRBV12-4 to TRBJ2-7, with 8 nucleotides matching TRBD2. The length of the CDR3 is 14 residues. Trimming removed 4 bases from V and 2 bases from J; junction bases left unmatched: 4. In nucleotides, the CDR3 is TGTGCCAGCAGTTCTAGGGGACTAGCCTACGAGCAGTACTTC. Amino acids: CASSSRGLAYEQYF.

This clonotype was recorded a few times. This sequence joins TRBV6-5 and TRBJ1-1; 8 bases are shared with TRBD1. The CDR3 sequence is 16 residues long. V dropped 1 base and J dropped 0; count of bases not matched to a gene: 4. CDR1 and CDR2 from the germline V gene are MNHEY and SVGAGI. The DNA of the CDR3 is TGTGCCAGCAGTTACTACACAGGGGGAATGAACACTGAAGCTTTCTTT. This gives the protein CASSYYTGGMNTEAFF.

This clonotype has a handful of counts. The chain recombines TRBV29-1 with TRBJ2-1; D not resolved. The germline CDR1 and CDR2 sequences are SQVTM and ANQGSEA. CDR3 length equals 11 residues. Between the trimmed V and J ends, which lost 4 bases and 7 bases, there was a span of 8 bases. The CDR3 loop is CSVVKANEQFF. In nucleotides, the CDR3 is TGCAGCGTTGTTAAAGCAAATGAGCAGTTCTTC.